The 18 T cell receptor beta chains below come from one sample, sequenced in a study of blood T cell repertoires in COVID-19 (dated by TCRdb to about 2020). The library came from the immunoSEQ multiplex PCR assay. TCRdb retrieved this table from immuneACCESS and kept in-frame rearrangements only. Not all clones are present; in checked studies, unresolved V genes account for under half, and no reason is known for the remainder. For this sample there are approximately 96,000 clones; 65% to 85% appear just once. The ten largest clones capture 9.5% to 12% of the sample. Sequenced sample: peripheral blood. Source of these receptors: an elderly woman with acute or convalescent COVID-19.

The rearrangement links TRBV5-8 to TRBJ2-1, with 7 bases lining up with TRBD2. This CDR3 region has 15 residues. The junction had 8 bases not matched to a gene; V was cut back by 4 bases and J by 4 bases. CDR1 and CDR2 (germline): SGHTS, YDEGEE. Here the CDR3 DNA reads TGTGCCAGCAGCCTGGGAGGGAGGACTTACAATGAGCAGTTCTTC. As protein: CASSLGGRTYNEQFF.

V is TRBV4-1 and J is TRBJ1-1; 9 nucleotides align to TRBD1. Trimming removed 4 bases from V and 1 base from J; junction bases left unmatched: 10. The CDR3 consists of 17 residues. Germline assignment: CDR1 MGHRA and CDR2 YSYEKL. The DNA of the CDR3 is TGCGCCAGCAGCCGGATGACAGGGGGTAATAAGAACACTGAAGCTTTCTTT. Translation gives CASSRMTGGNKNTEAFF.

The gene calls are TRBV5-5 and TRBJ2-1; D is ambiguous. Germline-derived CDR1 and CDR2 are SGHKS and YYEKEE (reference sequence). This CDR3 is 14 amino acids long. With 7 bases removed from V and 4 bases from J, the gap between germline ends came to 15 bases. CDR3 bases: TGTGCCAGCCAAACTGTAGAGGTTTACAATGAGCAGTTCTTC. Translation gives CASQTVEVYNEQFF.

The chain recombines TRBV5-4 with TRBJ2-2; weak D call: TRBD1 (5 bases). The V and J ends lost 5 bases and 1 base respectively, with 12 bases between them. The length of the CDR3 is 15 residues. Germline V gives CDR1 SGHNT, CDR2 YYREEE (reference sequence). As DNA, the CDR3 is TGTGCCAGCAGTTCTAGACAGAGGAACACCGGGGAGCTGTTTTTT. Its translation is CASSSRQRNTGELFF.

This chain's CDR3 is CASSQEGARGYTF. CDR3 in DNA: TGTGCCAGCAGCCAAGAAGGGGCGAGAGGCTACACCTTC. The chain employs TRBV3-1 (or the pseudogene TRBV3-2) and TRBJ1-2, with D possibly being TRBD1 (5 bases). This CDR3 contains 13 residues. Trimming removed 0 bases at V and 8 bases at J, with 10 bases between. CDR1 is LGHDT, CDR2 YNNKEL, per germline (reference sequence).

The chain joins TRBV30 to TRBJ1-2; no definite D call. The CDR3 length is 13 residues. Per the germline V gene, CDR1 is GTSNPN and CDR2 is SVGIG (reference sequence). Trimming left V 3 bases short and J 1 base short, with 9 bases between. DNA for the CDR3: TGTGCCTGGAGGGGGAGCATTAACTATGGCTACACCTTC. Translation gives CAWRGSINYGYTF.

This chain joins TRBV5-6 and TRBJ1-2; D possibly corresponds to TRBD1 (6 bases). The CDR3 has 16 amino acids. Germline lookup yields CDR1 SGHDT and CDR2 YYEEEE. Trimming stripped 2 bases from V and 0 bases from J, with 14 bases between. The CDR3 protein is CASSLQGWDPNYGYTF. In DNA form, the CDR3 reads TGTGCCAGCAGCTTACAGGGTTGGGACCCTAACTATGGCTACACCTTC.

The CDR3 is CATKEGSNYGYTF. DNA for the CDR3: TGTGCCACCAAGGAGGGCTCGAACTATGGCTACACCTTC. The chain is built from TRBV7-9 and TRBJ1-2; no clear D. Germline CDR1 is SEHNR and CDR2 is FQNEAQ (reference sequence). V lost 10 bases and J lost 2, with 14 bases in between. The CDR3 spans 13 residues. Based on the CDR3 plus reference TRBV7-9 and TRBJ1-2, the full variable domain is DTGVSQNPRHKITKRGQNVTFRCDPISEHNRLYWYRQTLGQGPEFLTYFQNEAQLEKSRLLSDRFSAERPKGSFSTLEIQRTEQGDSAMYLCATKEGSNYGYTFGSGTRLTVV.

This clone came up a few times. This chain connects TRBV28 to TRBJ1-2; 8 bases agree with TRBD1. The trim removed 4 bases at V and 14 bases at J, leaving 9 bases unmatched. The CDR3 consists of 12 residues. The germline gives CDR1 MDHEN, CDR2 SYDVKM. Here the CDR3 DNA reads TGTGCCAGCAGTTCGAACCGGGACAGGTCGACCTTC. As protein: CASSSNRDRSTF.

The J gene is TRBJ2-1, the V gene TRBV29-1, with 9 bases matching TRBD2. The CDR3 is made up of 13 amino acids. The ends lost 4 bases at V and 4 bases at J; junction bases unmatched: 2. Germline assignment: CDR1 SQVTM and CDR2 ANQGSEA. Here the CDR3 DNA reads TGCAGCGTTGTGACTAGCGGTTACAATGAGCAGTTCTTC. This encodes CSVVTSGYNEQFF.

This clone was detected a few times. The chain couples TRBV6-4 to TRBJ1-3; D remains unclear. CDR1 MRHNA and CDR2 SNTAGT come from the germline V gene. V lost 2 bases and J lost 2, with 7 bases in between. The CDR3 has 14 amino acids. The CDR3: CASSDRGTGNTIYF. The CDR3 coding sequence is TGTGCCAGCAGTGACCGGGGAACTGGAAACACCATATATTTT.

This clone came up once. J is TRBJ1-4 and V is TRBV6-1, with TRBD1 identical over 8 bases. CDR1 is MNHNS and CDR2 is SASEGT in the germline V gene. The junction had 7 bases not matched to a gene; V was cut back by 3 bases and J by 10 bases. There are 14 residues in the CDR3. The CDR3 region is CASSEGGTGGKLFF. The CDR3 nucleotides read TGTGCCAGCAGTGAGGGGGGGACAGGCGGAAAACTGTTTTTT.

The V and J genes are TRBV5-1 and TRBJ2-2, with 7 bases lining up with TRBD1. The CDR3 covers 18 residues. With 0 bases clipped from V and 4 bases from J, the junction kept 12 bases outside the gene matches. CDR1 is SGHRS, CDR2 YFSETQ, per germline. The CDR3 is CASSLVGLRDRSTGELFF. The CDR3 DNA follows: TGCGCCAGCAGCTTGGTGGGTTTAAGGGACAGATCCACCGGGGAGCTGTTTTTT.

This clone came up many times. V usage is TRBV4-2 and J usage is TRBJ1-6; D is uncertain. With 5 bases removed from V and 6 bases from J, the gap between germline ends came to 8 bases. Germline CDR1 is LGHNA and CDR2 is YNFKEQ. This CDR3 region has 13 residues. CDR3 residues: CASSEALNSPLHF. The CDR3 region has the DNA TGTGCCAGCAGCGAGGCTCTTAATTCACCCCTCCACTTT.

This CDR3 reads CASSSGGAMGETQYF. The CDR3, as DNA: TGTGCCAGCAGTTCCGGAGGGGCTATGGGGGAGACCCAGTACTTC. J is TRBJ2-5 and V is TRBV28, with a weak D call TRBD2 (6 bases). Per germline, CDR1 MDHEN and CDR2 SYDVKM. The CDR3 is made up of 15 amino acids. Trimming removed 4 bases from V and 5 bases from J, with 17 bases in between. Based on the CDR3 plus reference TRBV28 and TRBJ2-5, the full variable domain is DVKVTQSSRYLVKRTGEKVFLECVQDMDHENMFWYRQDPGLGLRLIYFSYDVKMKEKGDIPEGYSVSREKKERFSLILESASTNQTSMYLCASSSGGAMGETQYFGPGTRLLVL.

The rearrangement joins TRBV7-9 to TRBJ1-5, with 8 bases matching TRBD1. Trimming cost V 1 base and J 7 bases; bases outside gene matches: 6. CDR1 SEHNR and CDR2 FQNEAQ come from the germline V gene (reference sequence). The CDR3 totals 15 residues. CDR3 sequence (DNA): TGTGCCAGCAGCTTAGGGACAGGGACGCGCCAGCCCCAGCATTTT. Translated, it gives CASSLGTGTRQPQHF.

This chain uses TRBV15 with TRBJ1-2; D unresolved. The CDR3 loop spans 13 amino acids. CDR1 is LNHNV and CDR2 is YYDKDF in the germline V gene (reference sequence). V lost 0 bases and J lost 3, with 5 bases in between. The CDR3 spells CATSRDRDYGYTF. The CDR3 DNA reads TGTGCCACCAGCAGAGATCGGGACTATGGCTACACCTTC.

The chain employs TRBV29-1 and TRBJ2-3, with TRBD2 matching 13 bases. V shed 7 bases, J shed 7 bases, and the junction held 5 bases outside the gene matches. The germline CDR1 and CDR2 sequences are SQVTM and ANQGSEA. This CDR3 is built from 13 residues. The CDR3 sequence is CSGLAGGPNTQYF. The CDR3 coding sequence is TGCAGCGGACTAGCGGGGGGCCCAAATACGCAGTATTTT.